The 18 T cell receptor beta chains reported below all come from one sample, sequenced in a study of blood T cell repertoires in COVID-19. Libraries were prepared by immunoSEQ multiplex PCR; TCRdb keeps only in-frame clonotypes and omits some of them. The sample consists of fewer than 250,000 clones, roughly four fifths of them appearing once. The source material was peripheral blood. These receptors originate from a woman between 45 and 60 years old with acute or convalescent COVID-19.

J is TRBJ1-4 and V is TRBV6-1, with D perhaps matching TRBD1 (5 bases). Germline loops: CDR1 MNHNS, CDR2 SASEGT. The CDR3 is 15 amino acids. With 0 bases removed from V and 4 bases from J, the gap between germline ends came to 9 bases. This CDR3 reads CASSEAGGSNEKLFF. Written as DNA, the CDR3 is TGTGCCAGCAGTGAAGCGGGGGGGAGTAATGAAAAACTGTTTTTT.

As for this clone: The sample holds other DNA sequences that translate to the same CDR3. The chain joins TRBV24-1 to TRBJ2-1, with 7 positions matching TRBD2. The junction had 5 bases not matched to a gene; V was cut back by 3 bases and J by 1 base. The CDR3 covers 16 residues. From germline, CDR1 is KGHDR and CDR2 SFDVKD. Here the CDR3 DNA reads TGTGCCACCAGTGATCAGCGGGGTGGATCCTACAATGAGCAGTTCTTC. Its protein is CATSDQRGGSYNEQFF.

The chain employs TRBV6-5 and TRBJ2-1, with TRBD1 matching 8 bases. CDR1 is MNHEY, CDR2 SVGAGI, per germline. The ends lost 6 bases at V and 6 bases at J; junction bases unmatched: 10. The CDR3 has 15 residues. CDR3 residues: CASRASGGFVNEQFF. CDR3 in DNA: TGTGCCAGCAGGGCCTCAGGGGGCTTCGTCAATGAGCAGTTCTTC.

The CDR3 nucleotides are TGTGCCAGCAGCCAAGATACCGGCGGGGGCCAACTAGCCAAAAACATTCAGTACTTC. Its translation is CASSQDTGGGQLAKNIQYF. V is TRBV3-1 (or the pseudogene TRBV3-2) and J is TRBJ2-4; D may be TRBD2 (7 bases). With 0 bases removed from V and 0 bases from J, the gap between germline ends came to 18 bases. The CDR3 loop spans 19 amino acids. Per germline, CDR1 LGHDT and CDR2 YNNKEL (reference sequence).

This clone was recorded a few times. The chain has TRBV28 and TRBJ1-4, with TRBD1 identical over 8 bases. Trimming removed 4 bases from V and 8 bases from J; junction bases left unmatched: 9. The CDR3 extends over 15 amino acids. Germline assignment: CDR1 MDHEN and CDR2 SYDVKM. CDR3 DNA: TGTGCCAGCAGTTCACGACAGGGGATGCAGGAAAAACTGTTTTTT. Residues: CASSSRQGMQEKLFF.

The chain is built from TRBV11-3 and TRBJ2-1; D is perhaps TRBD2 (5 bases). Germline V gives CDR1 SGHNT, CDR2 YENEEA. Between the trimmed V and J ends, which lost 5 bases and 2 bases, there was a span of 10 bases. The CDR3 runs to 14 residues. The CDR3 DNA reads TGTGCCAGCAGCGGGGAGTCAACCTACAATGAGCAGTTCTTC. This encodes CASSGESTYNEQFF. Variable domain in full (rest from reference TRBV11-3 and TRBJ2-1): EAGVVQSPRYKIIEKKQPVAFWCNPISGHNTLYWYLQNLGQGPELLIRYENEEAVDDSQLPKDRFSAERLKGVDSTLKIQPAELGDSAVYLCASSGESTYNEQFFGPGTRLTVL.

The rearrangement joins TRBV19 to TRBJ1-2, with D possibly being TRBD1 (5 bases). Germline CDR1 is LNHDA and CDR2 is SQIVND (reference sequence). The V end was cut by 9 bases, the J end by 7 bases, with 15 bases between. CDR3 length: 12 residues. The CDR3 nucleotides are TGTGCCAGGGAAACAGGCTTCGGTGGCTACACCTTC. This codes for CARETGFGGYTF.

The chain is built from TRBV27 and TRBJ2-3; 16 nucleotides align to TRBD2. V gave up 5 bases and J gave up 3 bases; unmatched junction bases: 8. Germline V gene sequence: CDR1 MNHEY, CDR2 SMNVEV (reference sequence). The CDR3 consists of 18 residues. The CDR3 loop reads CASSNPGLAGGRTDTQYF. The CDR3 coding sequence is TGTGCCAGCAGTAACCCGGGACTAGCGGGAGGGAGGACAGATACGCAGTATTTT.

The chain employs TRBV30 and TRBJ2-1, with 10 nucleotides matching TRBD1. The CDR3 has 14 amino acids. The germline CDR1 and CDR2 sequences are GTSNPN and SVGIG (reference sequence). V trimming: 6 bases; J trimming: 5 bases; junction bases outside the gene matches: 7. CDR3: CACPRDRGDNEQFF. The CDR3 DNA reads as TGTGCCTGTCCCCGGGACAGGGGCGACAATGAGCAGTTCTTC.

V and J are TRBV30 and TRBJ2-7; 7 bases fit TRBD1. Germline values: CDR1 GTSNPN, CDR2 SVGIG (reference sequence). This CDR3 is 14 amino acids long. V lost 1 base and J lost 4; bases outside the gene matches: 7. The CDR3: CAWSEGGPRYEQYF. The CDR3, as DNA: TGTGCCTGGAGTGAAGGGGGCCCGAGATACGAGCAGTACTTC.

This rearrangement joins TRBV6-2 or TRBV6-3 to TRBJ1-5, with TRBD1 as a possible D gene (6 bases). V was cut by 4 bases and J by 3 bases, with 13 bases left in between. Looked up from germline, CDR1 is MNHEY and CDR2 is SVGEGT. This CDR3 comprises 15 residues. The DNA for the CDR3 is TGTGCCAGCAGTTTGCCAGGGGTATACAATCAGCCCCAGCATTTT. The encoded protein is CASSLPGVYNQPQHF.

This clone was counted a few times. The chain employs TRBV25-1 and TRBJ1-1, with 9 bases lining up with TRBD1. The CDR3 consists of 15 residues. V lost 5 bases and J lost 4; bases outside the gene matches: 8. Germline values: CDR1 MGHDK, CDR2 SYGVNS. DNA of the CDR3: TGTGCCAGCAGTCCCGGACAGGGGAGTGGCACTGAAGCTTTCTTT. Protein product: CASSPGQGSGTEAFF.

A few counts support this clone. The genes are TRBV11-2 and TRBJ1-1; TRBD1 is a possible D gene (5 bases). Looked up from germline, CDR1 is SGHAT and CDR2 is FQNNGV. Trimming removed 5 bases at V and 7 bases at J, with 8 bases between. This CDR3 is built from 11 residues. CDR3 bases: TGTGCCAGCAGCCTCAGGGTTGAAGCTTTCTTT. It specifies CASSLRVEAFF.

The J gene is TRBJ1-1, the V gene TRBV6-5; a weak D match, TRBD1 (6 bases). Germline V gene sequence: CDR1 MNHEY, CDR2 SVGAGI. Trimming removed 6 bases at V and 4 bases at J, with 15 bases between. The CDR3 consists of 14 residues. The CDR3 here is CASSFWGRGTEAFF. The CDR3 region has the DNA TGTGCCAGCAGCTTCTGGGGGCGAGGCACTGAAGCTTTCTTT.

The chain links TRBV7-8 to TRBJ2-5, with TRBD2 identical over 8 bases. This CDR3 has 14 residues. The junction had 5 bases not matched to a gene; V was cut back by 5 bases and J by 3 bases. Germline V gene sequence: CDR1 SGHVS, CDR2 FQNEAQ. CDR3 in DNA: TGTGCCAGCAGCAATGGGCGGGGGGAAGAGACCCAGTACTTC. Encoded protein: CASSNGRGEETQYF.

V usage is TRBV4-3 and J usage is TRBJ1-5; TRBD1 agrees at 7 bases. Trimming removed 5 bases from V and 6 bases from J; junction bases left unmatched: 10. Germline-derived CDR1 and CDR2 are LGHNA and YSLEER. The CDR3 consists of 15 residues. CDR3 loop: CASSYGTERGQPQHF. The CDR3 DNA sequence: TGCGCCAGCAGCTATGGGACAGAAAGGGGTCAGCCCCAGCATTTT.

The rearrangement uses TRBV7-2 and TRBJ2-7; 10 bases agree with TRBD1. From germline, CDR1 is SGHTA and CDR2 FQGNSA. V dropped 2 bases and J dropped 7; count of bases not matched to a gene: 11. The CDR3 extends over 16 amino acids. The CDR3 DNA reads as TGTGCCAGCAGCTTAAGTACCCGACAGGGGGCTTGGGAGCAGTACTTC. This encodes CASSLSTRQGAWEQYF.

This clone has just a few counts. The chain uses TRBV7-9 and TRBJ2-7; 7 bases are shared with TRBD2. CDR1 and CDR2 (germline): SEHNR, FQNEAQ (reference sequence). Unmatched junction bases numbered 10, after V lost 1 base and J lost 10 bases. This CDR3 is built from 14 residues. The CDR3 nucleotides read TGTGCCAGCAGCTTAGAAGGTCGCGGGAGCTCTCAGTACTTC. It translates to CASSLEGRGSSQYF.